This T cell receptor (beta chain) was observed in a study of cytomegalovirus exposure and HLA in healthy donors. Looking at the study overall: The 120 validation repertoires, a later analysis reported, used the same platform as the approximately 670 first-cohort repertoires. Regarding the study as a whole: For cytomegalovirus status, the classifier reportedly gave diagnoses with high specificity and sensitivity. There were fewer than 200 TCR beta chains listed as cytomegalovirus-associated.

Only in-frame clones appear in the TCRdb table, and some are missing; sequencing was by immunoSEQ multiplex PCR. The sample carries some 49,000 clones, 85% to 95% recorded once. The sample holds one count of this clone. The antigen remains unidentified. These donors were members of the approximately 110-subject validation cohort, a group separate from the roughly 670-subject first cohort. V was cut by 3 bases and J by 2 bases, with 14 bases left in between. CDR1 and CDR2 (germline): LNHNV, YYDKDF (reference sequence). The CDR3 spans 16 residues. The chain joins TRBV15 to TRBJ2-1, with no clear D. The TCR sequence derives from a man younger than 35 in good health and CMV-seronegative. The sample consisted of PBMCs. CDR3: CATSSPDSRPYNEQFF. In DNA, the CDR3 is TGTGCCACCAGCAGTCCCGATTCGAGGCCCTACAATGAGCAGTTCTTC.